A selection of T cell receptor beta chains follows, all from one sample in a study of shared clonotypes between healthy human individuals. Some clones are missing from TCRdb's copy, which holds only in-frame ones; the method was immunoSEQ multiplex PCR. The sample lists about 2.2 million clones, around 93% seen once, with approximately 1.7% in the top ten. The specimen sequenced was naive CD8+ T cells from PBMCs. These receptor sequences come from a man aged 18 to 30 in good health. Some clones in this sample may be carry-over from other donors' samples. Each CDR3 is given with its conserved first and last residue. The order of the fields is J gene, clone size, D gene, V gene, CDR3 DNA, CDR3 protein. A D gene is named only where the DNA matches it firmly. A clone size is listed for some rows: how often the clone was seen (once, few, many), or a class if it is expanded.

TRBJ1-2 | . | TRBD1 | TRBV25-1 | TGTGCCAGCACTCCAGGGGGAAACTATGGCTACACCTTC | CASTPGGNYGYTF
TRBJ2-3 | . | . | TRBV5-4 | TGTGCCAGCAGCTTGGCCAGAGCCACAGATACGCAGTATTTT | CASSLARATDTQYF
TRBJ1-2 | . | . | TRBV7-9 | TGTGCCAGCAACCCTGTGGGCAGATCCTATGGCTACACCTTC | CASNPVGRSYGYTF
TRBJ2-7 | . | TRBD2 | TRBV7-9 | TGTGCCAGCAGCTCCCTAGCGGGAGGGTTGGAGCAGTACTTC | CASSSLAGGLEQYF
TRBJ2-6 | once | . | TRBV11-3 | TGTGCCAGCAGACACCAGAGCTCTGGGGCCAACGTCCTGACTTTC | CASRHQSSGANVLTF
TRBJ2-3 | . | . | TRBV28 | TGTGCCAGCAGTTTAGGGACCACAGATACGCAGTATTTT | CASSLGTTDTQYF
TRBJ2-2 | . | . | TRBV27 | TGTGCCAGCAGTTTTGTCGGGACCACCGGGGAGCTGTTTTTT | CASSFVGTTGELFF
TRBJ1-3 | . | . | TRBV29-1 | TGCAGCGTCCTCCTATTTGGAAACACCATATATTTT | CSVLLFGNTIYF
TRBJ2-1 | . | . | TRBV10-2 | TGCGCCAGCAGTGTCGGGAGAAGCGAGCAGTTCTTC | CASSVGRSEQFF
TRBJ2-3 | . | . | TRBV19 | TGTGCCAGTAGTATAGGCCAGGGGACAGATACGCAGTATTTT | CASSIGQGTDTQYF
TRBJ1-2 | . | . | TRBV28 | TGTGCCAGCAGTTTCCCAGGGACTAACTATGGCTACACCTTC | CASSFPGTNYGYTF
TRBJ1-1 | . | . | TRBV27 | TGTGCCAGCAGTGCAATCCGGGGCACTGAAGCTTTCTTT | CASSAIRGTEAFF
TRBJ2-7 | once | TRBD1 | TRBV28 | TGTGCCAGCGACCGGACAGGGGGCCTCGAGCAGTACTTC | CASDRTGGLEQYF
TRBJ2-7 | . | TRBD1 | TRBV6-1 | TGTGCCAGCAGTGAAATCTGGGACAGGGAAGGGACTGATACCTACGAGCAGTACTTC | CASSEIWDREGTDTYEQYF
TRBJ2-3 | . | . | TRBV5-6 | TGTGCCAGCAGCTGGGGGAGCTTCGCAGATACGCAGTATTTT | CASSWGSFADTQYF
TRBJ1-1 | . | . | TRBV28 | TGTGCCAGCACCGACGGGAACACTGAAGCTTTCTTT | CASTDGNTEAFF
TRBJ2-7 | . | TRBD2 | TRBV28 | TGTGCCAGCAGTTTAAACGGGGGGTACGAGCAGTACTTC | CASSLNGGYEQYF
TRBJ2-3 | once | TRBD2 | TRBV28 | TGTGCCAGCAGTTTCGGACTAGCGGGAGGGGATCTTGGCACAGATACGCAGTATTTT | CASSFGLAGGDLGTDTQYF
TRBJ2-3 | once | TRBD2 | TRBV7-3 | TGTGCCAGCAGGTCGACTAGCGGGAGCCCAGATACGCAGTATTTT | CASRSTSGSPDTQYF
TRBJ1-2 | . | . | TRBV7-9 | TGTGCCAGCACCCCTGGTTCGGGGGGCGATGGCTACACCTTC | CASTPGSGGDGYTF
TRBJ2-1 | . | TRBD2 | TRBV27 | TGTGCCAGCAGCCGGACGACTAGCGGGGGGGAGTTCTTC | CASSRTTSGGEFF
TRBJ1-1 | . | TRBD1 | TRBV7-8 | TGTGCCAGCAGCTTATTTGGGACAGGGAGCCCTGAAGCTTTCTTT | CASSLFGTGSPEAFF
TRBJ2-6 | once | . | TRBV11-2 | TGTGCCAGCAGCTTAGATCTTATTGGGACTGGGGCCAACGTCCTGACTTTC | CASSLDLIGTGANVLTF
TRBJ2-5 | . | . | TRBV9 | TGTGCCAGCAGCGTAGAGGAGCGGCCATACCAAGAGACCCAGTACTTC | CASSVEERPYQETQYF
TRBJ2-2 | . | TRBD1 | TRBV9 | TGTGCCAGCAGCGCCAAGGGGACAGGGAACACCGGGGAGCTGTTTTTT | CASSAKGTGNTGELFF
TRBJ2-3 | . | . | TRBV9 | TGTGCCAGCAGCCCCCAACCGGATACGCAGTATTTT | CASSPQPDTQYF
TRBJ2-1 | . | . | TRBV6-5 | TGTGCCAGCAGTTACCTTGGGGATGAGCAGTTCTTC | CASSYLGDEQFF
TRBJ2-3 | . | TRBD2 | TRBV7-3 | TGTGCCAGCAGCCCCAAACTAGCGGGAGGGGGCACAGATACGCAGTATTTT | CASSPKLAGGGTDTQYF
TRBJ2-7 | . | TRBD1 | TRBV25-1 | TGTGCCAGCAGTAACAGGGGACCGAGCTCCTACGAGCAGTACTTC | CASSNRGPSSYEQYF
TRBJ2-2 | . | . | TRBV15 | TGTGCCACCAGCACGAGGAGATCCGGGGAGCTGTTTTTT | CATSTRRSGELFF
TRBJ2-2 | . | . | TRBV27 | TGTGCCAGCAGTTTTCGTCCCAGGGGCACCGGGGAGCTGTTTTTT | CASSFRPRGTGELFF
TRBJ2-7 | . | TRBD2 | TRBV28 | TGTGCCAGCAGTTTATACCCCATTAGCGGGAGTTTCCACGAGCAGTACTTC | CASSLYPISGSFHEQYF
TRBJ2-3 | . | TRBD1 | TRBV9 | TGTGCCAGCAGCGAGGACAGGGTTGAGTCTGGGGATACGCAGTATTTT | CASSEDRVESGDTQYF
TRBJ1-1 | few | TRBD1 | TRBV7-9 | TGTGCAGTCCCTCCGGGACAGGGGGGGAGAACTGAAGCTTTCTTT | CAVPPGQGGRTEAFF
TRBJ1-5 | . | . | TRBV27 | TGTGCCAGCAGTGCACTGGGGGCTGTTTATAGCAATCAGCCCCAGCATTTT | CASSALGAVYSNQPQHF
TRBJ2-3 | few | TRBD2 | TRBV7-9 | TGTGCCAGCAGCCCCGGGGCCGGGACTAGCGGATTCACAGATACGCAGTATTTT | CASSPGAGTSGFTDTQYF
TRBJ2-1 | . | TRBD2 | TRBV7-3 | TGTGCCAGCAGCTTAAGTCCTAGCGGGATAGCCAATGAGCAGTTCTTC | CASSLSPSGIANEQFF
TRBJ1-2 | . | . | TRBV28 | TGTGCCAGCAGATACCGGGGTGGCAACTATGGCTACACCTTC | CASRYRGGNYGYTF
TRBJ1-2 | once | . | TRBV19 | TGTGCCAGTAGTATTGTGGGCGGACAGACCGATGGCTACACCTTC | CASSIVGGQTDGYTF
TRBJ2-7 | . | TRBD2 | TRBV10-3 | TGTGCCAGCACCCCGGGGACTAGCGCTTCCTACGAGCAGTACTTC | CASTPGTSASYEQYF
TRBJ2-1 | . | TRBD2 | TRBV19 | TGTGCCAGTAGTATGAGCGGGATGACTAGCGGGAGCTCCGATGAGCAGTTCTTC | CASSMSGMTSGSSDEQFF
TRBJ2-7 | . | TRBD1 | TRBV29-1 | TGCAGCGTTTCCCAGGACAGGGCCTACGAGCAGTACTTC | CSVSQDRAYEQYF
TRBJ1-1 | . | TRBD1 | TRBV6-5 | TGTGCCAGCAGTTACCTGGGACAGGGGAACACTGAAGCTTTCTTT | CASSYLGQGNTEAFF
TRBJ2-2 | . | . | TRBV30 | TGTGCCTGGAGTCTCCCGGGGAAGGGGGCCGGGGAGCTGTTTTTT | CAWSLPGKGAGELFF
TRBJ2-5 | . | TRBD1 | TRBV7-8 | TGTGCCAGCAGCTCCGAAGACAGGGTTGAAGAGACCCAGTACTTC | CASSSEDRVEETQYF
TRBJ2-3 | . | . | TRBV13 | TGTGCCAGCAGCCCCCCCGGGCTAGCTGACACAGATACGCAGTATTTT | CASSPPGLADTDTQYF
TRBJ1-5 | . | . | TRBV6-5 | TGTGCCAGCAGTTACTCGACGGGGATGCAGCCCCAGCATTTT | CASSYSTGMQPQHF
TRBJ2-2 | . | . | TRBV18 | TGTGCCAGCTCACCGAGAGTGGGACCGGAATTCGTTGGGGAGCTGTTTTTT | CASSPRVGPEFVGELFF
TRBJ1-4 | . | . | TRBV2 | TGTGCCAGCAGTGAAGGTGTAGGGTCGAGTGGAAAACTGTTTTTT | CASSEGVGSSGKLFF
TRBJ2-6 | . | TRBD1 | TRBV6-1 | TGTGCCAGCAGTGCCCAGGGGGCGGTGTCTGGGGCCAACGTCCTGACTTTC | CASSAQGAVSGANVLTF
TRBJ2-7 | . | TRBD2 | TRBV10-1 | TGCGCCGGTACGCCCCCCATGAGACTAGCGGGAGAGTTTATTATGTACGAGCAGTACTTC | CAGTPPMRLAGEFIMYEQYF
TRBJ2-3 | . | TRBD1 | TRBV15 | TGTGCCAGCCAGGACAGGGGGCGCGGGGTAAGGGGCACAGATACGCAGTATTTT | CASQDRGRGVRGTDTQYF
TRBJ2-1 | . | . | TRBV7-3 | TGTGCCAGCAGCTTAGGGCCCCGGGTCTCCTACAATGAGCAGTTCTTC | CASSLGPRVSYNEQFF
TRBJ2-1 | once | . | TRBV6-5 | TGTGCCAGCAGTTACGACCGAGACGGGGTGGGGAATGAGCAGTTCTTC | CASSYDRDGVGNEQFF
TRBJ1-1 | few | . | TRBV30 | TGTGCCTGCCAGATACAGGGGAACACTGAAGCTTTCTTT | CACQIQGNTEAFF
TRBJ1-5 | . | . | TRBV7-9 | TGTGCCAGCAGCCCAGGGTATAGCAATCAGCCCCAGCATTTT | CASSPGYSNQPQHF